The text below deals with one TCR beta chain. Its antigen is unknown. These data belong to a study of cytomegalovirus exposure and HLA in healthy donors. Turning to the study itself: Both the roughly 120 validation repertoires and the approximately 700 first-cohort repertoires used the same platform, as reported by a later analysis.

The CDR3 contains 15 residues. V dropped 7 bases and J dropped 1 base, with 14 bases sitting between them. The germline CDR1 and CDR2 sequences are SNHLY and FYNNEI. TCRdb keeps only in-frame clones here, not all; method: immunoSEQ multiplex PCR. Of 150,000 to 250,000 clones detected, approximately 80% appear once; the ten largest clones hold roughly an eighth. Findings and limits, study-wide: Cytomegalovirus-associated status was assigned to about 170 TCR beta chains. Many donors shared some public TCRs, even though most TCR sequences were rare. Clusters of TCRs from the first cohort tended to co-occur in the 110 or so validation repertoires (as a later analysis found).

The sample taken for sequencing was PBMCs. The J gene is TRBJ1-3, the V gene TRBV2; D gene uncertain. This TCR was recovered from a woman in her 30s in good health and CMV-seropositive. The CDR3 region has the DNA TGTGCCAGCACCATCCAGTTCTCTTCTGGAAACACCATATATTTT. Translation: CASTIQFSSGNTIYF.